This TCR beta chain was recovered during a study of early T cells in non-severe SARS-CoV-2 infection (dated by TCRdb to the early 2020s). As for the study more broadly: TCR sequencing used bulk RNA from unsorted whole blood, so alpha and beta chains could not be paired.

The paper as a whole reports these results and caveats: VDJdb matching was skewed toward anti-spike CD8 responses and likely underestimated virus-specific expansions by missing private and CD4 specificities.

The study was a case-control design nested within a healthcare worker cohort in London, UK, with weekly nasopharyngeal swab PCR tests and blood sampling. Healthcare workers were enrolled in the week of the UK lockdown, from 23 to 31 March 2020, and were followed every week for up to about 16 weeks. Library generation was performed with 5' RACE. The instrument given in TCRdb is NextSeq 500. In the TCR library protocol, unique molecular identifiers were attached to individual cDNA molecules to correct for PCR bias and sequencing error. TCR alpha and beta chains were both sequenced, and the abundances of alpha and beta sequences in each sample were closely correlated with each other. The paper's data handling went like this. Decombinator V4 was used to perform V gene, J gene and CDR3 annotation of TCR sequences. TCRs were defined as expanded if a significant change between any two time points was detected under a Poisson model with p below 0.0001. TCR abundances were normalised to the total number of TCRs sequenced per sample and expressed as counts per million. VDJdb, accessed 1 November 2021, was searched for CMV, EBV and SARS-CoV-2 annotated TCRs, with TCRs annotated for multiple antigens excluded. Using fastp at Q25 and MiXCR, TCRdb reprocessed the public reads and kept productive beta chains. Each entry is one CDR3 protein sequence, shown with its most common DNA and genes. TCRdb assigned the V and J calls; the authors' analysis was not used. In this sample the table shows 60,000 to 75,000 distinct CDR3 sequences, 3.5% to 6% of which occur a single time. The ten largest clones take up under 4% of the sample.

Concerning this clonotype itself: The antigen it recognizes is unknown. The record has no base qualities; no much larger clone is one base away.

The receptor was derived from an adult who was a healthcare worker with PCR-confirmed SARS-CoV-2 infection or an uninfected control (not recorded which). The donor label of this sample is uncertain. The specimen comprised whole blood, sampled at baseline.

The encoded CDR3 is CASSPAVGGETQYF. The nucleotide sequence reads as follows: TGTGCCAGCAGCCCAGCAGTCGGGGGCGAGACCCAGTACTTC. The chain is made from TRBV7-3 and TRBJ2-5; the D gene could be either TRBD1 or TRBD2, each agreeing at 6 bases. At the junction V is shortened by 5 bases and J by 5 bases, with 15 bases in between. As encoded in the germline V gene, CDR1 is SGHTA while CDR2 is FQGTGA. The CDR3 goes from the cysteine to the phenylalanine over 14 residues. Only the CDR3 part of the read is kept: 42 bases, read in frame from the first base.